These 7 T cell receptor beta chains were all obtained from the same sample, sequenced in a study of T cell responses to AZD1222 COVID-19 vaccine. The assay was immunoSEQ multiplex PCR, and TCRdb's table has in-frame clones only and misses some. The sample lists roughly 150,000 clones; around 87% were seen once. The sample was peripheral blood, taken 28 days after the second AZD1222 dose. Receptor source: an adult who received the AZD1222 COVID-19 vaccine.

This chain's CDR3 is CASSVFGLVNYEQFF. CDR3 DNA: TGTGCCAGCAGCGTATTTGGACTAGTAAATTATGAGCAGTTCTTC. The chain is built from TRBV9 and TRBJ2-1; the match to TRBD2 covers 7 bases. The CDR3 contains 15 residues. Germline V gene sequence: CDR1 SGDLS, CDR2 YYNGEE. V lost 1 base, J lost 8 bases, and 9 bases stayed unmatched.

V usage is TRBV7-8 and J usage is TRBJ2-1; TRBD2 is a possible D gene (6 bases). Germline loops: CDR1 SGHVS, CDR2 FQNEAQ. Trimming took 5 bases from V and 2 from J, leaving 13 bases between them. The CDR3 sequence is 15 residues long. The CDR3 loop reads CASSPDYQAYNEQFF. The CDR3 DNA follows: TGTGCCAGCAGCCCGGACTATCAAGCCTACAATGAGCAGTTCTTC.

The chain uses TRBV7-9 and TRBJ1-5, with D perhaps matching TRBD1 (6 bases). Deletions cut 1 base from V and 2 bases from J, with 12 bases between. The CDR3 is 16 residues long. The germline CDR1 and CDR2 sequences are SEHNR and FQNEAQ (reference sequence). The DNA for the CDR3 is TGTGCCAGCAGCTTAGGGACAGCTCTCCGCAATCAGCCCCAGCATTTT. It is translated as CASSLGTALRNQPQHF.

The V gene is TRBV7-2, the J gene TRBJ2-1, with D unresolved. The CDR3 extends over 15 amino acids. The germline V gene encodes CDR1 SGHTA and CDR2 FQGNSA. Trimming stripped 3 bases from V and 5 bases from J, with 14 bases between. The chain's CDR3 is CASSFVGRWNNEQFF. The CDR3 coding sequence is TGTGCCAGCAGCTTTGTCGGCCGGTGGAACAATGAGCAGTTCTTC.

The J gene is TRBJ2-7, the V gene TRBV5-6, with 8 bases matching TRBD1. With 4 bases clipped from V and 0 bases from J, the junction kept 3 bases outside the gene matches. Germline V gives CDR1 SGHDT, CDR2 YYEEEE. The CDR3 sequence is 14 residues long. DNA for the CDR3: TGTGCCAGCAGCCCCGACAGGGGCTCCTACGAGCAGTACTTC. Residues: CASSPDRGSYEQYF.

This chain links TRBV9 with TRBJ2-3, with a tentative D call TRBD1 (6 bases). Trimming pared 0 bases from V and 2 bases from J, leaving 13 bases between. From germline, CDR1 is SGDLS and CDR2 YYNGEE. There are 16 residues in the CDR3. The CDR3, as DNA: TGTGCCAGCAGCGTAGGGACAGACGAATACACAGATACGCAGTATTTT. Its translation: CASSVGTDEYTDTQYF. The full variable domain, in which reference TRBV9 and TRBJ2-3 provide the parts outside the CDR3, is DSGVTQTPKHLITATGQRVTLRCSPRSGDLSVYWYQQSLDQGLQFLIQYYNGEERAKGNILERFSAQQFPDLHSELNLSSLELGDSALYFCASSVGTDEYTDTQYFGPGTRLTVL.

This clone was detected a few times. This chain joins TRBV5-4 and TRBJ2-7; the D gene could be TRBD1 or TRBD2 (5 bases each). CDR3 length equals 13 residues. Germline CDR1 and CDR2: SGHNT and YYREEE (reference sequence). Trimming left V 5 bases short and J 5 bases short, with 14 bases between. CDR3 coding DNA: TGTGCCAGCAGGAAGGGGACCCTTGACGAGCAGTACTTC. Protein product: CASRKGTLDEQYF.